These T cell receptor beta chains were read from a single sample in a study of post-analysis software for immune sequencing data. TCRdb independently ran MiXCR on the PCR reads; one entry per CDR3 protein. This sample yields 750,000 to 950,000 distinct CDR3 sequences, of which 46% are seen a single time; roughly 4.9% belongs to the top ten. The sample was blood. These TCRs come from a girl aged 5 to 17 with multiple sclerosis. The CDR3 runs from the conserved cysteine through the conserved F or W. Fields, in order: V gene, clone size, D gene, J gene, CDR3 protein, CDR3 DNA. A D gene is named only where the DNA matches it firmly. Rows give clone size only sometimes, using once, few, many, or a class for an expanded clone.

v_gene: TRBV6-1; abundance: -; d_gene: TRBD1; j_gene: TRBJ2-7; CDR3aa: CASSDGQGKAYEQYF; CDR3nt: TGTGCCAGCAGTGACGGACAGGGCAAGGCCTACGAGCAGTACTTC
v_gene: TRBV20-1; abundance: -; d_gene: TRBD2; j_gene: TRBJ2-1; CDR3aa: CSAPRTSSANEQFF; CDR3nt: TGCAGTGCTCCCAGGACTAGCAGTGCCAATGAGCAGTTCTTC
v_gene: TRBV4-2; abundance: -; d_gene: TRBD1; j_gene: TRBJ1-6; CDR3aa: CASSQVTGADNSPLHF; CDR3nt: TGTGCCAGCAGCCAAGTTACAGGGGCCGATAATTCACCCCTCCACTTT
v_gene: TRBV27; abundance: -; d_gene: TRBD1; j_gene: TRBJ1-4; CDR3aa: CASSFFRDRGEKLFF; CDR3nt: TGTGCCAGCAGTTTTTTCCGGGACAGGGGGGAAAAACTGTTTTTT
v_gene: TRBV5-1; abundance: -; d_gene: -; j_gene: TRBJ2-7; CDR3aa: CASSLNGGYGQYF; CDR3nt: TGCGCCAGCAGCTTGAATGGGGGCTACGGGCAGTACTTC
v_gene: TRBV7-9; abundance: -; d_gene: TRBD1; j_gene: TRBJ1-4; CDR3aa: CASSHDRVREKLFF; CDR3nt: TGTGCCAGCAGCCACGACAGGGTCCGTGAAAAACTGTTTTTT
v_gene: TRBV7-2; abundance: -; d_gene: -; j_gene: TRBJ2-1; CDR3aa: CASSLGRLSYNEQFF; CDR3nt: TGTGCCAGCAGCTTAGGCAGGCTGTCCTACAATGAGCAGTTCTTC
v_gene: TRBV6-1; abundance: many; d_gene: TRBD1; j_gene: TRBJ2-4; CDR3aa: CASSSQQGAKNIQYF; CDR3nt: TGTGCCAGCAGTTCCCAACAGGGGGCCAAAAACATTCAGTACTTC
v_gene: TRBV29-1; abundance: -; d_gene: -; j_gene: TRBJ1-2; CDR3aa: CSAFPGLESGYTF; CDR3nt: TGCAGCGCCTTCCCCGGGTTGGAGTCTGGCTACACCTTC
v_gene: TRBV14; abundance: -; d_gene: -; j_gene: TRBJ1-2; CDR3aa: CASSQDRDYGYTF; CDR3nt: TGTGCCAGCAGCCAAGACAGGGACTATGGCTACACCTTC
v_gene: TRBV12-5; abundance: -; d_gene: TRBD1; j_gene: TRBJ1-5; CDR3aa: CASGHEGQRNRPQHF; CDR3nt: TGTGCTAGTGGCCACGAGGGACAGCGCAATCGGCCCCAGCATTTT
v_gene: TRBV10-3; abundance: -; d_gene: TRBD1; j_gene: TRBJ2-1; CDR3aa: CAISESLGTGENNEQFF; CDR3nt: TGTGCCATCAGTGAGTCTTTGGGGACAGGGGAGAACAATGAGCAGTTCTTC
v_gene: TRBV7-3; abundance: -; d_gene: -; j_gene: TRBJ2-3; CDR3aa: CASSLRTYF; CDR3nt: TGTGCCAGCAGCTTAAGGACGTATTTT
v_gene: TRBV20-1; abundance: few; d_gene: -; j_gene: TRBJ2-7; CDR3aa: CSARPREYEQYF; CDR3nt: TGCAGTGCTAGACCCAGGGAGTACGAGCAGTACTTC
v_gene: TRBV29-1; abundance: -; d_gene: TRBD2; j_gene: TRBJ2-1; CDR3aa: CSVEAVPSMRGSSYNEQFF; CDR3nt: TGCAGCGTTGAGGCAGTCCCTAGCATGCGGGGGAGCTCCTACAATGAGCAGTTCTTC